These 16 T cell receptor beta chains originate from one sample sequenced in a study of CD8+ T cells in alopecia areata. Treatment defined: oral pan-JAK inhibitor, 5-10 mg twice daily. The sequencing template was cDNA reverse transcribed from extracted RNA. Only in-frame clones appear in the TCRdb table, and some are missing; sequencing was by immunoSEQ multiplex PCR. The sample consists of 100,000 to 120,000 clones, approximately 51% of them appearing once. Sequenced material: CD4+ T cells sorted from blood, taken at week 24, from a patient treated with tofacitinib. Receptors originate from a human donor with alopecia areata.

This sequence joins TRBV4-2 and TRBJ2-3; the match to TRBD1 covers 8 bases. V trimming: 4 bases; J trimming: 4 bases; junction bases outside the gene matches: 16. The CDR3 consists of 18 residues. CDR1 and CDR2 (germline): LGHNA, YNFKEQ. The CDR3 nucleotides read TGTGCCAGCAGCCTCCCCCAGGGGGCCCACAAAAACGCAGATACGCAGTATTTT. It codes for CASSLPQGAHKNADTQYF.

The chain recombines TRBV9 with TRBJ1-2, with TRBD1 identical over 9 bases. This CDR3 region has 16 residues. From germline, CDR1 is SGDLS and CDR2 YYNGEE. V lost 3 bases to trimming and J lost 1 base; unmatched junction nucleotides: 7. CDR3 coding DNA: TGTGCCAGCAGCGGAGGGACAGGGAGTTTTAACTATGGCTACACCTTC. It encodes CASSGGTGSFNYGYTF.

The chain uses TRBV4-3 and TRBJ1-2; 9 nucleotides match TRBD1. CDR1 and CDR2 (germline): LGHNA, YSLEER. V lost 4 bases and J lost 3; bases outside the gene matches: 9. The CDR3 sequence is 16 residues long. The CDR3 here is CASSPNRDRVDYGYTF. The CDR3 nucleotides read TGCGCCAGCAGCCCGAACCGGGACAGGGTAGACTATGGCTACACCTTC.

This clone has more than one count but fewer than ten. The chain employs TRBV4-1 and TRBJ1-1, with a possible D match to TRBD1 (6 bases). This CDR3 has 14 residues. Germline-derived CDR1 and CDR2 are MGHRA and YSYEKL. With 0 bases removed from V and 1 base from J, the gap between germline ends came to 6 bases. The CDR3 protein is CASSQETGNTEAFF. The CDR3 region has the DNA TGCGCCAGCAGCCAAGAGACAGGGAACACTGAAGCTTTCTTT.

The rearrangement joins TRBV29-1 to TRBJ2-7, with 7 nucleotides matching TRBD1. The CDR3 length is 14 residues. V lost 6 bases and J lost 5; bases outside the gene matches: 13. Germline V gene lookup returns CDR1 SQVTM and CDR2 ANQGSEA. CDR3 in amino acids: CSVARQGIYDEQYF. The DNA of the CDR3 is TGCAGCGTGGCACGACAGGGCATCTATGACGAGCAGTACTTC.

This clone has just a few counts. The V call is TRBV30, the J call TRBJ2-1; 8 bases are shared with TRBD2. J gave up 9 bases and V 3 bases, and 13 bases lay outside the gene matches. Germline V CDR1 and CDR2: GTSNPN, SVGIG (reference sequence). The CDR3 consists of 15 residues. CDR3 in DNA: TGTGCCTGGAGCACCCCGGGACTAGGTTCGAGTGAGCAGTTCTTC. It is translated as CAWSTPGLGSSEQFF.

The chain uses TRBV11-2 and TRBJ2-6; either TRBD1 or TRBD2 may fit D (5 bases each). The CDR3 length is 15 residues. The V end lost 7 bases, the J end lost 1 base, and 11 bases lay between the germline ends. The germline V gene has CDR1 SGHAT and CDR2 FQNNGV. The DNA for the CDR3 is TGTGCCAGCACTGGGGACCCTTCTGGGGCCAACGTCCTGACTTTC. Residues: CASTGDPSGANVLTF.

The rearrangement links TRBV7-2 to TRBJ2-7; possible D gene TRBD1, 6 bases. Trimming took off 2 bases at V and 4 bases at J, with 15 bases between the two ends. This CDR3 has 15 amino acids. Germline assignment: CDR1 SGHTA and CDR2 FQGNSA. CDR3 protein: CASSLRPGEYYEQYF. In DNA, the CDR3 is TGTGCCAGCAGCTTAAGGCCAGGGGAGTATTACGAGCAGTACTTC.

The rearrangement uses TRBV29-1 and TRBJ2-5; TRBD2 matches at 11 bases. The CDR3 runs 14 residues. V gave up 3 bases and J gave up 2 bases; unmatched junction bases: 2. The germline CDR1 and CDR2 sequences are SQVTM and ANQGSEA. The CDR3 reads CSVEASGGQETQYF. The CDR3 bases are TGCAGCGTTGAGGCTAGCGGGGGGCAAGAGACCCAGTACTTC.

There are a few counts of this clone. For the CDR3, the DNA is TGCAGCACGGGACAGACCACAGATACGCAGTATTTT. Protein product: CSTGQTTDTQYF. The gene calls are TRBV29-1 and TRBJ2-3; 7 bases match TRBD1. After removal of 8 bases from V and 2 bases from J, the junction contained 4 bases not matched to a gene. The CDR3 runs to 12 residues. Per the germline V gene, CDR1 is SQVTM and CDR2 is ANQGSEA.

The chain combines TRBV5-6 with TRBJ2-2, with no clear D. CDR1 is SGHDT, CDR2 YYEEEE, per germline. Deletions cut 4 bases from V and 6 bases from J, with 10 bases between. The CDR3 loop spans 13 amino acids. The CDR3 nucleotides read TGTGCCAGCAGCATCGACGTGTCCGGGGAGCTGTTTTTT. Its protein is CASSIDVSGELFF.

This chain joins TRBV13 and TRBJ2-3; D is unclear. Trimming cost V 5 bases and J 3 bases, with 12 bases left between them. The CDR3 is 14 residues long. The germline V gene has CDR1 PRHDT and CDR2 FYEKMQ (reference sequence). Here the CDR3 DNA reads TGTGCCAGCAGCACACGGGTCCAGACAGATACGCAGTATTTT. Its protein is CASSTRVQTDTQYF.

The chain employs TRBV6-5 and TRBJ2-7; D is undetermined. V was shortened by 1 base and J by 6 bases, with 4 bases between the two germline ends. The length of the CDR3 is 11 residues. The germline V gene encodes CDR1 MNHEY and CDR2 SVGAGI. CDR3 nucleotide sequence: TGTGCCAGCAGTTACTACGGCGAGCAGTACTTC. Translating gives CASSYYGEQYF.

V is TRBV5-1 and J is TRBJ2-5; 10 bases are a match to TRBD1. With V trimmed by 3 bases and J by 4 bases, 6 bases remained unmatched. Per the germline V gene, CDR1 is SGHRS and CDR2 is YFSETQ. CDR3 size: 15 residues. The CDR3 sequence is CASSSTGGAGETQYF. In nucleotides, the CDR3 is TGCGCCAGCAGCTCGACAGGGGGCGCGGGAGAGACCCAGTACTTC.

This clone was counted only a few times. CDR3 DNA: TGTGCCAGCAGTTACTCGTATTCGACGGCTACCTACGAGCAGTACTTC. Translating it yields CASSYSYSTATYEQYF. This chain joins TRBV6-5 and TRBJ2-7; D is unresolved. Deletions cut 0 bases from V and 2 bases from J, with 14 bases between. The germline gives CDR1 MNHEY, CDR2 SVGAGI. This CDR3 is built from 16 residues.

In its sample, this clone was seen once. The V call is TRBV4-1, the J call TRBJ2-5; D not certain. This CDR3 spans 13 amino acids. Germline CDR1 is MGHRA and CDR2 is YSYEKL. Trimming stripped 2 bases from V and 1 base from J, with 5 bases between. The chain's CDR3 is CASSQNLQETQYF. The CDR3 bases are TGCGCCAGCAGCCAAAATCTCCAAGAGACCCAGTACTTC.